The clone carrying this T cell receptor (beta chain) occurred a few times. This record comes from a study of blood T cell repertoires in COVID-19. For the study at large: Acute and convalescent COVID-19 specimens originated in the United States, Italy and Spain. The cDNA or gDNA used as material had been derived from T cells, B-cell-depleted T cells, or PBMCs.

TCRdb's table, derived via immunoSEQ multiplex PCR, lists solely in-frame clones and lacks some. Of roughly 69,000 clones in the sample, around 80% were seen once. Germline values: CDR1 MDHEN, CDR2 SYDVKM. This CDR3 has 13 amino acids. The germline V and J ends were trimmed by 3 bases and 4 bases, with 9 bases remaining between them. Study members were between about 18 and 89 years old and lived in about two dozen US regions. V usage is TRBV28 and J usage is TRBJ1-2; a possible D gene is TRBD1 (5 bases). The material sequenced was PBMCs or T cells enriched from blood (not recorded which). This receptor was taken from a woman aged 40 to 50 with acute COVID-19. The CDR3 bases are TGTGCCAGCAGTTTGAATAGGGGCTATGGCTACACCTTC. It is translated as CASSLNRGYGYTF.